One sample yielded the 26 T cell receptor beta chains listed below, sequenced in a study of tissue T cells after allogeneic stem cell transplantation. TCRdb keeps only in-frame clones here, not all; method: immunoSEQ multiplex PCR. The table has thousands of clones, 44% seen once. Time point here: mouse harvest day 7 after allogeneic transplant. Each mouse received 10^7 T-cell-depleted marrow cells plus 10^6 splenic CD5+ T cells by tail vein. Specimen: skin. All receptors come from a female BALB/c mouse given C57BL/6 T cells with graft-versus-host disease after an allogeneic hematopoietic cell transplant.

This clone turned up a few times. Here the gene names and germline are mouse. Read data end 1 residue before the CDR3 end; the end is taken from the germline J gene. J is TRBJ2-7 and V is TRBV4; D gene ambiguous. In germline, CDR1 is LGHDT, CDR2 YNNKQL (reference sequence). Trimming left V 4 bases short and J 2 bases short, with 3 bases between. There are 11 residues in the CDR3. The CDR3 reads CASSLTYEQYF. The covered CDR3 bases are TGTGCCAGCAGCTTAACCTATGAACAGTAC.

As regards this clone: Germline and genes here are mouse. The read falls 1 residue short of the CDR3 end, and the missing part is taken from the germline J gene. The chain links TRBV3 to TRBJ2-5, with 11 positions matching TRBD2. After removal of 3 bases from V and 6 bases from J, the junction contained 8 bases not matched to a gene. Germline V gene data show CDR1 as SNHLY and CDR2 as FYNGKV (reference sequence). The CDR3 covers 16 residues. CDR3 region: CASSFYWGGARDTQYF. The CDR3 bases that were read are TGTGCCAGCAGCTTCTACTGGGGGGGCGCAAGGGACACCCAGTAC. Looking up the rest from reference TRBV3 and TRBJ2-5 gives the full variable domain: GPKVLQIPSHQIIDMGQMVTLNCDPVSNHLYFYWYKQILGQQMEFLVNFYNGKVMEKSKLFKDQFSVERPDGSYFTLKIQPTALEDSAVYFCASSFYWGGARDTQYFGPGTRLLVL.

On this clone: These gene names are mouse names. The read ends 1 residue before the CDR3 terminus; that terminus is restored from the germline J gene. The chain has TRBV26 and TRBJ1-1, with no clear D. Trimming took 0 bases from V and 6 from J, leaving 8 bases between them. Germline-derived CDR1 and CDR2 are KGHPV and FQNQEV (reference sequence). There are 13 residues in the CDR3. CDR3 bases read: TGTGCCAGCAGTCTGTCAGGGTATGCAGAAGTCTTC. Translating it yields CASSLSGYAEVF. The whole CDR3 protein reads CASSLSGYAEVFF.

Of note for this clone: The gene names here belong to mouse. The DNA ends 1 residue before the CDR3 does, and the rest of the CDR3 is filled in from the germline J gene. J is TRBJ2-4 and V is TRBV13-1; 12 nucleotides match TRBD2. The V and J ends lost 5 bases and 1 base, in that order; junction bases with no gene match: 8. Germline V gives CDR1 NSHNY, CDR2 SYGAGN. The CDR3 is 17 residues long. CDR3 sequence: CASSVDWGGEGQNTLYF. The CDR3 bases that were read are TGTGCCAGCAGCGTTGACTGGGGGGGCGAGGGTCAAAACACCTTGTAC.

A note on this clone: Gene names are the mouse ones. The CDR3 extends 1 residue past the end of the read, so its final part is completed from the germline J gene. This rearrangement joins TRBV3 to TRBJ2-2; D unclear. The length of the CDR3 is 12 residues. V lost 5 bases and J lost 2, with 3 bases in between. Germline CDR1 reads SNHLY; CDR2 reads FYNGKV (reference sequence). The covered CDR3 bases are TGTGCCAGCAGCAAGAACACCGGGCAGCTCTAC. Its translation: CASSKNTGQLY. The whole CDR3 protein reads CASSKNTGQLYF.

Note on this clone: Gene names follow the mouse nomenclature. The CDR3 is cut off 1 residue early in the read; its end comes from the germline J gene. This chain connects TRBV4 to TRBJ2-4; TRBD2 matches 7 bases. The CDR3 covers 15 residues. Germline values: CDR1 LGHDT, CDR2 YNNKQL (reference sequence). Germline trimming cut 4 bases from V and 0 bases from J; bases unmatched to any gene: 4. The part of the CDR3 DNA that was read is TGTGCCAGCAGCTTTGACTGGGCTAGTCAAAACACCTTGTAC. As protein: CASSFDWASQNTLY. In full, the CDR3 reads CASSFDWASQNTLYF.

This clone was recorded a few times. Each gene name is a mouse one. Read data end 1 residue before the CDR3 end; the end is taken from the germline J gene. The J gene is TRBJ2-4, the V gene TRBV19; 9 bases match TRBD2. The CDR3 consists of 16 residues. CDR1 is FNHDT and CDR2 is SITEND in the germline V gene (reference sequence). The J segment lost 0 bases and the V segment lost 2 bases, leaving 4 bases of the junction unmatched. The CDR3 loop reads CASSIGGAASQNTLYF. The CDR3 bases that were read are TGTGCCAGCAGTATTGGGGGGGCGGCTAGTCAAAACACCTTGTAC.

This clone was found a few times. The genes are named according to mouse. The read finishes 1 residue shy of the CDR3 end, and the germline J gene is used to complete it. This chain links TRBV5 with TRBJ2-2, with 9 bases lining up with TRBD1. The length of the CDR3 is 16 residues. The V gene end was trimmed by 4 bases and the J gene end by 0 bases; junction bases not matched to a gene: 3. The V gene's germline CDR1 is LGHNA and CDR2 YNLKQL (reference sequence). Partial CDR3 DNA: TGTGCCAGCAGCCCCCGGGACAGGGCAAACACCGGGCAGCTCTAC. Protein sequence: CASSPRDRANTGQLY. The CDR3 in its entirety is CASSPRDRANTGQLYF.

Concerning this clone: Gene names follow the mouse nomenclature. The read halts 1 residue ahead of the CDR3 end, with the missing end drawn from the germline J gene. The chain is built from TRBV3 and TRBJ2-1; 10 bases agree with TRBD2. The CDR3 runs to 15 residues. Germline CDR1 and CDR2: SNHLY and FYNGKV (reference sequence). Trimming cost V 1 base and J 3 bases; bases outside gene matches: 0. CDR3 protein: CASSLGLGGYAEQFF. The CDR3 DNA, read in part, is TGTGCCAGCAGCTTAGGACTGGGGGGCTATGCTGAGCAGTTC.

This clone was seen a handful of times. The gene names given are mouse names. The read ends 1 residue shy of where the CDR3 ends; the end is completed using the germline J gene. The chain carries TRBV26 and TRBJ2-5; D is tentatively TRBD1 or TRBD2 (5 bases each). V lost 2 bases and J lost 4, with 7 bases in between. This CDR3 is 13 amino acids long. Germline CDR1 KGHPV, CDR2 FQNQEV (reference sequence). The CDR3 sequence: CASSLPGEDTQYF. Partial CDR3 DNA: TGTGCCAGCAGTCTGCCGGGGGAAGACACCCAGTAC.

On this clone: Gene and germline names: mouse. The read ends 1 residue early relative to the CDR3; the germline J gene fills the gap. The chain recombines TRBV26 with TRBJ2-3; maybe TRBD1 (6 bases). Trimming took off 5 bases at V and 3 bases at J, with 12 bases between the two ends. This CDR3 comprises 14 residues. Germline CDR1 is KGHPV and CDR2 is FQNQEV (reference sequence). This CDR3 reads CASSSGVWAETLYF. CDR3 DNA, as far as it was read: TGTGCCAGCAGTTCAGGGGTTTGGGCAGAAACGCTGTAT.

This clone was seen more than once but under ten times. The genes and germline here are from mouse. Read sequence stops 1 residue before the CDR3 end, and the germline J gene provides the missing end. The genes are TRBV26 and TRBJ1-5; D uncertain. The CDR3 is made up of 14 amino acids. V lost 2 bases and J lost 1, with 6 bases in between. Germline V lookup: CDR1 KGHPV, CDR2 FQNQEV (reference sequence). CDR3 bases read: TGTGCCAGCAGTCTGAGGCAGAACAACCAGGCTCCGCTT. It specifies CASSLRQNNQAPL. The entire CDR3 sequence reads CASSLRQNNQAPLF.

Comments on this clone: Gene names are the mouse ones. The CDR3 DNA, read in part, is TGTGCCAGCAGTCTGTCGACAGGGGGGGGAAATACGCTCTAT. It translates to CASSLSTGGGNTLY. The whole CDR3 sequence is CASSLSTGGGNTLYF. This chain links TRBV26 with TRBJ1-3; 9 nucleotides line up with TRBD1. Coverage ceases 1 residue before the CDR3 finishes, and the germline J gene fills in the end. The CDR3 covers 15 residues. CDR1 is KGHPV and CDR2 is FQNQEV in the germline V gene (reference sequence). V was clipped by 0 bases and J by 4 bases; unmatched bases: 1. The full variable domain, in which reference TRBV26 and TRBJ1-3 provide the parts outside the CDR3, is NSKVIQTPRYLVKGQGQKAKMRCIPEKGHPVVFWYQQNKNNEFKFLINFQNQEVLQQIDMTEKRFSAECPSNSPCSLEIQSSEAGDSALYLCASSLSTGGGNTLYFGEGSRLIVV.

In this sample, this clone is medium-sized. All gene names here are mouse names. From the germline J gene comes the end of the CDR3, since the read stops 1 residue before it. The chain uses TRBV16 and TRBJ2-7; TRBD1 agrees at 9 bases. Germline assignment: CDR1 SGHSA and CDR2 FRNQAP. The V gene end was trimmed by 0 bases and the J gene end by 5 bases; junction bases not matched to a gene: 2. The CDR3 contains 14 residues. The CDR3 is CASSLEQGADEQYF. The CDR3 bases that were read are TGTGCAAGCAGCTTAGAACAGGGGGCAGATGAACAGTAC.

On this clone: The gene symbols are mouse symbols. The read ends 1 residue early relative to the CDR3; the germline J gene fills the gap. The V call is TRBV31, the J call TRBJ1-1; weak D call: TRBD1 (5 bases). The CDR3 is made up of 11 amino acids. Germline V lookup: CDR1 GKSSPN, CDR2 SITVG. V shed 4 bases and J shed 5 bases, with 8 bases lying between them. The DNA read from the CDR3 is TGTGCCTGGATCACAGGAACAGAAGTCTTC. It specifies CAWITGTEVF. The entire CDR3 reads CAWITGTEVFF.

With respect to this clone: Gene names and germline refer to mouse. Sequencing ends 1 residue short of the CDR3 end; the germline J gene provides the rest. The rearrangement uses TRBV24 and TRBJ2-7; 8 bases align to TRBD2. From germline, CDR1 is KGHTA and CDR2 FRNEEI. J was trimmed by 1 base and V by 1 base; bases with no gene match: 6. The length of the CDR3 is 16 residues. The CDR3: CASSLCWGVDSYEQYF. The sequenced part of the CDR3 DNA is TGTGCCAGCAGTCTGTGCTGGGGGGTTGATTCCTATGAACAGTAC.

Turning to this clone: Mouse gene names and germline throughout. This chain's CDR3 is CASSLTGVSNTGQLYF. The CDR3 bases that were read are TGTGCCAGCAGTTTGACAGGGGTTTCAAACACCGGGCAGCTCTAC. The V call is TRBV26, the J call TRBJ2-2, with 8 bases fitting TRBD1. The read is 1 residue too short to cover the CDR3 end, so that end is filled in from the germline J gene. The J segment lost 0 bases and the V segment lost 5 bases, leaving 5 bases of the junction unmatched. Germline CDR1 reads KGHPV; CDR2 reads FQNQEV (reference sequence). This CDR3 comprises 16 residues.

In the case of this clone: Gene and germline names: mouse. Sequencing ends 1 residue short of the CDR3 end; the germline J gene provides the rest. V gene TRBV26 combines with J gene TRBJ1-3; 7 bases fit TRBD1. Germline V CDR1 and CDR2: KGHPV, FQNQEV (reference sequence). The V segment lost 0 bases and the J segment 4 bases; nucleotides outside the gene matches: 3. The length of the CDR3 is 15 residues. This CDR3 reads CASSLSTGFGNTLYF. Incomplete CDR3 DNA: TGTGCCAGCAGTCTGTCGACAGGGTTCGGAAATACGCTCTAT.

This clone was counted a few times. The gene symbols are mouse symbols. The read is 1 residue too short to cover the CDR3 end, so that end is filled in from the germline J gene. The V and J genes are TRBV2 and TRBJ2-1; 8 nucleotides line up with TRBD2. CDR3 length: 16 amino acids. Trimming removed 0 bases from V and 1 base from J; junction bases left unmatched: 2. Looked up from germline, CDR1 is LGHNA and CDR2 is YSYQKL. The DNA read from the CDR3 is TGTGCCAGCAGCCAAGAAGGGGGGGGCAACTATGCTGAGCAGTTC. This sequence encodes CASSQEGGGNYAEQF. The entire CDR3 is CASSQEGGGNYAEQFF.

This clone was seen more than once but under ten times. These gene names are mouse names. The CDR3 is cut off 1 residue early in the read; its end comes from the germline J gene. Other nucleotide sequences in the sample specify the same CDR3. The V call is TRBV26, the J call TRBJ2-7, with 9 bases matching TRBD2. There are 14 residues in the CDR3. Germline values: CDR1 KGHPV, CDR2 FQNQEV (reference sequence). The V and J ends lost 3 bases and 1 base, in that order; junction bases with no gene match: 1. Here the CDR3 reads CASSLGTGSYEQYF. The sequenced part of the CDR3 DNA is TGTGCCAGCAGTCTTGGGACTGGGTCCTATGAACAGTAC.

This clone was found a few times. These gene names are mouse names. The sequence runs out 1 residue before the end of the CDR3; the remainder is reconstructed from the germline J gene. The chain couples TRBV16 to TRBJ2-7; D is perhaps TRBD1 (6 bases). Deletions cut 1 base from V and 0 bases from J, with 10 bases between. CDR1 is SGHSA and CDR2 is FRNQAP in the germline V gene. The CDR3 extends over 15 amino acids. The DNA read from the CDR3 is TGTGCAAGCAGCTTAGGGGGACAAAGCTCCTATGAACAGTAC. Protein sequence: CASSLGGQSSYEQY. The whole CDR3 sequence reads CASSLGGQSSYEQYF.

Note on this clone: Gene names denote mouse genes. The missing CDR3 end, 1 residue past where the read stops, is filled in from the germline J gene. This chain joins TRBV15 and TRBJ1-1, with D unclear. This CDR3 has 14 amino acids. CDR1 SGHND and CDR2 FRSKSL come from the germline V gene. Trimming took off 2 bases at V and 0 bases at J, with 7 bases between the two ends. The CDR3 sequence: CASSLHSANTEVFF. CDR3 DNA (partial): TGTGCCAGCAGTTTACACAGTGCAAACACAGAAGTCTTC.

To note about this clone: Mouse germline and gene names are used. The missing CDR3 end, 1 residue past where the read stops, is filled in from the germline J gene. The chain uses TRBV26 and TRBJ2-5; D ambiguous. The germline CDR1 and CDR2 sequences are KGHPV and FQNQEV (reference sequence). The V and J ends lost 2 bases and 3 bases respectively, with 6 bases between them. The CDR3 contains 13 residues. The DNA read from the CDR3 is TGTGCCAGCAGTCTGATACAGCAAGACACCCAGTAC. Translating gives CASSLIQQDTQY. The full CDR3 reads CASSLIQQDTQYF.

This clone was recorded once. The gene symbols are mouse symbols. The read ends 1 residue before the CDR3 terminus; that terminus is restored from the germline J gene. The rearrangement uses TRBV26 and TRBJ2-5, with D unresolved. The CDR3 loop spans 14 amino acids. Per germline, CDR1 KGHPV and CDR2 FQNQEV (reference sequence). The V end was cut by 4 bases, the J end by 0 bases, with 8 bases between. CDR3 sequence reads: CASSRALNQDTQYF. Partial CDR3 DNA: TGTGCCAGCAGTCGGGCCCTTAACCAAGACACCCAGTAC.

For this clone: Each gene name is a mouse one. The read ends 1 residue early relative to the CDR3; the germline J gene fills the gap. The chain couples TRBV26 to TRBJ1-3, with TRBD1 identical over 7 bases. Germline values: CDR1 KGHPV, CDR2 FQNQEV (reference sequence). Trimming at V came to 4 bases and at J to 4 bases, leaving 4 bases not matched to a gene. This CDR3 has 14 residues. The CDR3 sequence: CASSPTGVGNTLYF. CDR3 DNA (partial): TGTGCCAGCAGTCCCACAGGGGTGGGAAATACGCTCTAT. Complete variable domain (other parts from reference TRBV26 and TRBJ1-3): NSKVIQTPRYLVKGQGQKAKMRCIPEKGHPVVFWYQQNKNNEFKFLINFQNQEVLQQIDMTEKRFSAECPSNSPCSLEIQSSEAGDSALYLCASSPTGVGNTLYFGEGSRLIVV.

In this sample, this clone turned up a few times. The listed genes are named as in mouse. Read data end 1 residue before the CDR3 end; the end is taken from the germline J gene. The rearrangement links TRBV5 to TRBJ2-7, with D tentatively TRBD2 (6 bases). The CDR3 totals 13 residues. V gave up 4 bases and J gave up 4 bases, with 11 bases separating them. Germline-derived CDR1 and CDR2 are LGHNA and YNLKQL (reference sequence). Incomplete CDR3 DNA: TGTGCCAGCAGCCCCCGCGGGGGGTATGAACAGTAC. Translated, it gives CASSPRGGYEQY. The CDR3 reads in full as CASSPRGGYEQYF.